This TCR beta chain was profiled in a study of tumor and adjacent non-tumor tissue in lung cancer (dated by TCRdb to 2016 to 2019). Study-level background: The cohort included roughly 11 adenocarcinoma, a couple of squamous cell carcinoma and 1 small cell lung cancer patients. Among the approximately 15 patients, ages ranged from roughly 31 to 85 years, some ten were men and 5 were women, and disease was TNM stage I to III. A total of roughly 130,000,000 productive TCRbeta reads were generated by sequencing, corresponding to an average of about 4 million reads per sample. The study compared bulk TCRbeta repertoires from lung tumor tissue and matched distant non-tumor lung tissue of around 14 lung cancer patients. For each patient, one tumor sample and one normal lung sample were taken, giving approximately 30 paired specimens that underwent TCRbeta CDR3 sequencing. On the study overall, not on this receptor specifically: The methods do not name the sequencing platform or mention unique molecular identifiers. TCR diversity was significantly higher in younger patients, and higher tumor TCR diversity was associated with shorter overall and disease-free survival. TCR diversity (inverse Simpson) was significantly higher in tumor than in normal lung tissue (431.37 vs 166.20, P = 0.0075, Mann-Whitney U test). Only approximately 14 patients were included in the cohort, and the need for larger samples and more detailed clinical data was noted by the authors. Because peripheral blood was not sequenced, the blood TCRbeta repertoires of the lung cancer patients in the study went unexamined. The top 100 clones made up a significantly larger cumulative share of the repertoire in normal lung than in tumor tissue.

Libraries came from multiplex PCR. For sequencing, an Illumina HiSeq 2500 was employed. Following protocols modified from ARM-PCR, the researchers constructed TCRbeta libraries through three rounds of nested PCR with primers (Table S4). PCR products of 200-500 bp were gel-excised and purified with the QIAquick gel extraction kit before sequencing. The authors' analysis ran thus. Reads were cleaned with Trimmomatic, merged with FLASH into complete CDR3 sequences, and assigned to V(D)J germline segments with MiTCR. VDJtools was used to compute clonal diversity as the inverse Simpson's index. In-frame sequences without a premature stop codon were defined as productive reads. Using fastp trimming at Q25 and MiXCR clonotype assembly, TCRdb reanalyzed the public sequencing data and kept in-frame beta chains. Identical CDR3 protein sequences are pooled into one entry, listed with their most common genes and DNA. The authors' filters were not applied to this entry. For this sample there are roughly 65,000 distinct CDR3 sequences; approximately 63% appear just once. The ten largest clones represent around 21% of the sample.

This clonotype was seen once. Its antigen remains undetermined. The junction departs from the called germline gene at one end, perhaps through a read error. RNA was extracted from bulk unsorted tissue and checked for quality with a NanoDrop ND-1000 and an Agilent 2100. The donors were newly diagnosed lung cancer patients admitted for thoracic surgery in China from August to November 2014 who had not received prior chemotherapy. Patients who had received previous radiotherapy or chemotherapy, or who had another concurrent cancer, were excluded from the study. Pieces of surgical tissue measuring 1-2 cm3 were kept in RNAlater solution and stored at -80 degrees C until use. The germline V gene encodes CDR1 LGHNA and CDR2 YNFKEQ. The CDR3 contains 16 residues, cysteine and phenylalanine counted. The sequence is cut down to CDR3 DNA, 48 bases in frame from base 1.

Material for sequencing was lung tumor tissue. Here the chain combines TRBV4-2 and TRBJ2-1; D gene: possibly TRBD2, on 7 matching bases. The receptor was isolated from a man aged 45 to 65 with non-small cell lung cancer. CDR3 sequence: CANSQGGGSSYNEQFF. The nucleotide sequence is TGTGCCAACAGCCAAGGGGGGGGGTCAAGCTACAATGAACAGTTCTTT.